What follows are 27 T cell receptor beta chains derived from one specimen sequenced in a study of CD4 T cells in relation to SARS-CoV-2 and coronaviruses. The unexposed donors gave CD4+ T cells in about 2010-2019, prior to COVID-19. Using immunoSEQ multiplex PCR, the repertoire was profiled, and TCRdb retains in-frame clones only, with some absent. The repertoire has around 69,000 clones, over 90% of them found once; the top ten carry roughly 0.14%. The sample taken for sequencing was naive CD4+ T cells from PBMCs. The subset here: naive CD4+ T cells isolated by negative enrichment. All receptors come from a human donor in good health.

This chain joins TRBV5-8 and TRBJ1-3; D unclear. Trimming took 4 bases from V and 5 from J, leaving 7 bases between them. In germline, CDR1 is SGHTS, CDR2 YDEGEE. There are 12 residues in the CDR3. CDR3 bases: TGTGCCAGCAGCCCCGGCAGAAACACCATATATTTT. It yields the protein CASSPGRNTIYF.

The chain joins TRBV28 to TRBJ2-7, with TRBD2 matching over 10 bases. The CDR3 consists of 15 residues. Germline V gene data show CDR1 as MDHEN and CDR2 as SYDVKM. The junction had 11 bases not matched to a gene; V was cut back by 6 bases and J by 6 bases. The CDR3 region has the DNA TGTGCCAGCAGCAGTAGAGCGGGAGGGCGTAGCGAGCAGTACTTC. It encodes CASSSRAGGRSEQYF.

CDR3 coding DNA: TGTGCCAGTAGTACTTCTAGCGGGGCAGCCAAAAACATTCAGTACTTC. It is translated as CASSTSSGAAKNIQYF. The chain uses TRBV19 and TRBJ2-4, with 9 bases aligning to TRBD2. There are 16 residues in the CDR3. V was clipped by 4 bases and J by 0 bases; unmatched bases: 4. Germline V gene sequence: CDR1 LNHDA, CDR2 SQIVND (reference sequence). The full variable domain, completed using reference TRBV19 and TRBJ2-4, is DGGITQSPKYLFRKEGQNVTLSCEQNLNHDAMYWYRQDPGQGLRLIYYSQIVNDFQKGDIAEGYSVSREKKESFPLTVTSAQKNPTAFYLCASSTSSGAAKNIQYFGAGTRLSVL.

As regards this clone: The conserved phenylalanine or tryptophan is not found at the CDR3 terminus, so this likely reflects a read error. Because the CDR3's place on the DNA is in doubt, the DNA is left out and the CDR3 is given as listed by TCRdb. The chain carries TRBV28 and TRBJ1-2; the table's D call of TRBD1 was not tested on the DNA. Termini included, the CDR3 measures 11 amino acids. Germline V lookup: CDR1 MDHEN, CDR2 SYDVKM. CDR3 region: CASSVERQTLY.

The J gene is TRBJ2-7, the V gene TRBV11-2; TRBD1 is a possible D gene (6 bases). Germline loops: CDR1 SGHAT, CDR2 FQNNGV. The CDR3 length is 14 residues. V was pared by 5 bases and J by 2 bases, with 13 bases between. CDR3 amino acids: CASSRAQGPYEQYF. In DNA, the CDR3 is TGTGCCAGCAGCCGAGCGCAGGGGCCCTACGAGCAGTACTTC.

V gene TRBV10-1 combines with J gene TRBJ2-1; 13 bases align to TRBD2. CDR3 size: 15 residues. CDR1 and CDR2 (germline): WNHNN, SYGVQD (reference sequence). The V gene end was trimmed by 6 bases and the J gene end by 3 bases; junction bases not matched to a gene: 2. The CDR3 DNA is TGCGCCAGCAGCGGGACTAGCGGGAACTACAATGAGCAGTTCTTC. Protein product: CASSGTSGNYNEQFF.

This rearrangement joins TRBV12-5 to TRBJ2-3; D gene ambiguous. Germline V CDR1 and CDR2: LGHNT, FRNRAP. V lost 3 bases to trimming and J lost 0 bases, with 4 bases between them. This CDR3 is 13 amino acids long. Written as DNA, the CDR3 is TGTGCTAGTGGTTTTAGTAGCACAGATACGCAGTATTTT. This sequence encodes CASGFSSTDTQYF.

The chain uses TRBV5-1 and TRBJ2-7, with 8 positions matching TRBD2. Germline-derived CDR1 and CDR2 are SGHRS and YFSETQ. Trimming at V came to 1 base and at J to 3 bases, leaving 9 bases not matched to a gene. There are 16 residues in the CDR3. The CDR3: CASSLYGGAGGYEQYF. Written as DNA, the CDR3 is TGCGCCAGCAGCTTGTACGGGGGCGCGGGGGGCTACGAGCAGTACTTC.

This rearrangement joins TRBV28 to TRBJ2-3, with D perhaps matching TRBD1 (6 bases). The V gene's germline CDR1 is MDHEN and CDR2 SYDVKM. V was trimmed by 5 bases and J by 0 bases, leaving 12 bases between them. The CDR3 loop spans 15 amino acids. The CDR3 spells CASSSRGSSTDTQYF. The CDR3 coding sequence is TGTGCCAGCAGTAGCAGGGGTTCTAGCACAGATACGCAGTATTTT.

This chain uses TRBV4-1 with TRBJ2-7; 8 bases fit TRBD2. This CDR3 is built from 14 residues. With V trimmed by 3 bases and J by 6 bases, 7 bases remained unmatched. The germline CDR1 and CDR2 sequences are MGHRA and YSYEKL. The CDR3 region has the DNA TGCGCCAGCAGCCAGGCCGGGAGGGACCGCGAGCAGTACTTC. It translates to CASSQAGRDREQYF.

The chain joins TRBV19 to TRBJ2-5, with D hard to call. Per the germline V gene, CDR1 is LNHDA and CDR2 is SQIVND (reference sequence). The V end was cut by 4 bases, the J end by 6 bases, with 12 bases between. CDR3 length equals 13 residues. CDR3 protein: CASSTTDAKTQYF. The CDR3 bases are TGTGCCAGTAGTACAACCGATGCAAAGACCCAGTACTTC. The complete variable domain, with remaining parts taken from reference TRBV19 and TRBJ2-5, reads DGGITQSPKYLFRKEGQNVTLSCEQNLNHDAMYWYRQDPGQGLRLIYYSQIVNDFQKGDIAEGYSVSREKKESFPLTVTSAQKNPTAFYLCASSTTDAKTQYFGPGTRLLVL.

This chain links TRBV18 with TRBJ1-4; 7 bases map to TRBD1. The CDR3 runs 15 residues. The trim removed 6 bases at V and 5 bases at J, leaving 9 bases unmatched. Per germline, CDR1 KGHSH and CDR2 LQKENI. CDR3 loop: CASSSRDRGNEKLFF. Here the CDR3 DNA reads TGTGCCAGCTCCTCCCGGGACAGAGGAAATGAAAAACTGTTTTTT.

The CDR3 is CAWNRGGRGGNQPQHF. The DNA of the CDR3 is TGTGCCTGGAACCGGGGCGGACGAGGTGGCAATCAGCCCCAGCATTTT. The chain links TRBV30 to TRBJ1-5; D possibly corresponds to TRBD1 (5 bases). Germline values: CDR1 GTSNPN, CDR2 SVGIG (reference sequence). This CDR3 is 16 amino acids long. The germline V and J ends were trimmed by 4 bases and 2 bases, with 18 bases remaining between them.

The chain links TRBV19 to TRBJ1-1; D is undetermined. Trimming cost V 2 bases and J 1 base, with 8 bases left between them. The germline V gene encodes CDR1 LNHDA and CDR2 SQIVND (reference sequence). The CDR3 loop spans 14 amino acids. CDR3 in DNA: TGTGCCAGTAGTATACTCACTCAGAACACTGAAGCTTTCTTT. The encoded protein is CASSILTQNTEAFF.

This clone was counted between two and nine times. The chain recombines TRBV19 with TRBJ2-3, with 7 bases lining up with TRBD2. The length of the CDR3 is 14 residues. Germline loops: CDR1 LNHDA, CDR2 SQIVND (reference sequence). V lost 6 bases and J lost 4; bases outside the gene matches: 7. The CDR3 coding sequence is TGTGCCAGTAGGTTGGCGGGAGCACCAGATACGCAGTATTTT. Translating gives CASRLAGAPDTQYF.

The J gene is TRBJ2-3, the V gene TRBV29-1, with TRBD2 as a possible D gene (6 bases). Trimming stripped 8 bases from V and 0 bases from J, with 9 bases between. Germline values: CDR1 SQVTM, CDR2 ANQGSEA. The CDR3 sequence is 12 residues long. The CDR3 protein is CSSRESTDTQYF. CDR3 DNA sequence: TGCAGCTCACGGGAGAGCACAGATACGCAGTATTTT.

CDR3 nucleotide sequence: TGTGCCAGCAGTGCCAATGAGGGCCCTAAGAGTGGAGAGCAGTTCTTC. Translation: CASSANEGPKSGEQFF. The chain combines TRBV9 with TRBJ2-1; a possible D gene is TRBD2 (5 bases). V was trimmed by 5 bases and J by 10 bases, leaving 25 bases between them. This CDR3 is 16 amino acids long. Per germline, CDR1 SGDLS and CDR2 YYNGEE.

This clone was seen only once. The genes are TRBV6-5 and TRBJ2-7; the match to TRBD2 covers 13 bases. The CDR3 has 14 residues. V dropped 7 bases and J dropped 9; count of bases not matched to a gene: 9. The germline gives CDR1 MNHEY, CDR2 SVGAGI. CDR3: CASKGTSGTSGQYF. CDR3 DNA sequence: TGTGCCAGCAAAGGGACTAGCGGGACTTCGGGGCAGTACTTC.

The V gene is TRBV6-4, the J gene TRBJ2-3; D possibly corresponds to TRBD2 (6 bases). Per germline, CDR1 MRHNA and CDR2 SNTAGT. Trimming took 6 bases from V and 4 from J, leaving 14 bases between them. The CDR3 is 14 amino acids. In DNA form, the CDR3 reads TGTGCCAGCAGCGGCGGAGGGCTCGCAGATACGCAGTATTTT. It yields the protein CASSGGGLADTQYF.

V usage is TRBV11-2 and J usage is TRBJ2-3; 8 nucleotides match TRBD2. This CDR3 is built from 15 residues. The germline CDR1 and CDR2 sequences are SGHAT and FQNNGV. V lost 4 bases, J lost 2 bases, and 5 bases stayed unmatched. The CDR3 sequence: CASSSQRGLTDTQYF. CDR3 in DNA: TGTGCCAGCAGCTCGCAGCGGGGGCTCACAGATACGCAGTATTTT.

The chain combines TRBV28 with TRBJ2-1; D uncertain. This CDR3 has 13 residues. The ends were cut back, 7 bases at V and 2 bases at J, with 9 bases in the middle. Germline CDR1 MDHEN, CDR2 SYDVKM. The CDR3 DNA reads as TGTGCCAGCACGGGCGGAACCTACAATGAGCAGTTCTTC. Translating gives CASTGGTYNEQFF.

The rearrangement links TRBV19 to TRBJ2-1; TRBD2 aligns across 15 bases. J was trimmed by 4 bases and V by 3 bases; bases with no gene match: 10. The CDR3 has 19 residues. From germline, CDR1 is LNHDA and CDR2 SQIVND (reference sequence). DNA for the CDR3: TGTGCCAGTAGTATTTCAGATGGACTAGCGGGAGGGCCGTACAATGAGCAGTTCTTC. Residues: CASSISDGLAGGPYNEQFF. Filled out from reference TRBV19 and TRBJ2-1, the complete variable domain reads DGGITQSPKYLFRKEGQNVTLSCEQNLNHDAMYWYRQDPGQGLRLIYYSQIVNDFQKGDIAEGYSVSREKKESFPLTVTSAQKNPTAFYLCASSISDGLAGGPYNEQFFGPGTRLTVL.

This chain joins TRBV28 and TRBJ2-5; no firm D call. CDR1 and CDR2 from the germline V gene are MDHEN and SYDVKM. The ends were cut back, 2 bases at V and 4 bases at J, with 14 bases in the middle. The CDR3 has 15 amino acids. The CDR3 here is CASSLPGFPGETQYF. The CDR3 bases are TGTGCCAGCAGTTTACCGGGTTTCCCGGGAGAGACCCAGTACTTC.

The CDR3, as DNA: TGTGCCAGCAGCTCGGGACTAGCGGGAGCAGAGACCCAGTACTTC. Encoded protein: CASSSGLAGAETQYF. This chain joins TRBV7-9 and TRBJ2-5, with 14 bases matching TRBD2. Losses at the gene ends were 4 bases for V and 4 bases for J; bases not matched to a gene: 2. CDR1 and CDR2 from the germline V gene are SEHNR and FQNEAQ (reference sequence). This CDR3 has 15 residues.

This sequence joins TRBV6-1 and TRBJ2-1; a possible D gene is TRBD1 (5 bases). With 4 bases removed from V and 7 bases from J, the gap between germline ends came to 20 bases. The CDR3 totals 16 residues. In germline, CDR1 is MNHNS, CDR2 SASEGT. CDR3 residues: CASSVQGRRILNEQFF. DNA for the CDR3: TGTGCCAGCAGTGTCCAGGGTAGGCGGATATTAAATGAGCAGTTCTTC.

This clone was recorded once. The chain has TRBV14 and TRBJ2-1; 9 bases fit TRBD2. The CDR3 is made up of 14 amino acids. V gave up 1 base and J gave up 9 bases; unmatched junction bases: 4. The V gene's germline CDR1 is SGHDN and CDR2 FVKESK. CDR3 in amino acids: CASSQARTSVEQFF. The CDR3, as DNA: TGTGCCAGCAGCCAAGCCCGGACTAGCGTTGAGCAGTTCTTC.

V is TRBV19 and J is TRBJ2-7; possibly TRBD1 for D (5 bases). The CDR3 covers 12 residues. The V gene lost 6 bases and the J gene lost 3 bases, with 9 bases spanning the gap. Germline CDR1 reads LNHDA; CDR2 reads SQIVND (reference sequence). Here the CDR3 DNA reads TGTGCCAGTAGAATCGACAGCTACGAGCAGTACTTC. Residues: CASRIDSYEQYF.